These 10 T cell receptor beta chains originate from one sample sequenced in a study of T cell changes during pregnancy in multiple sclerosis. TCRdb keeps only in-frame clones here, not all; method: immunoSEQ multiplex PCR. The sample lists roughly 9,900 clones; roughly 91% were seen once. Sequenced material: CD8+ T cells from peripheral blood mononuclear cells, taken in the first trimester of pregnancy. The receptors derive from a female donor in good health, enrolled as a control in a pregnancy study.

V gene TRBV5-5 combines with J gene TRBJ1-6; D unresolved. Trimming left V 5 bases short and J 1 base short, with 7 bases between. The CDR3 is 14 amino acids. Germline V gene lookup returns CDR1 SGHKS and CDR2 YYEKEE (reference sequence). This CDR3 is CASSQWSYNSPLHF. CDR3 bases: TGTGCCAGCAGTCAGTGGTCCTATAATTCACCCCTCCACTTT.

The CDR3: CASSFTSGATDTQYF. CDR3 DNA sequence: TGTGCCAGCAGCTTTACTAGCGGGGCCACAGATACGCAGTATTTT. The rearrangement links TRBV5-6 to TRBJ2-3; 10 bases match TRBD2. The germline gives CDR1 SGHDT, CDR2 YYEEEE. V gave up 2 bases and J gave up 2 bases; unmatched junction bases: 2. The CDR3 extends over 15 amino acids.

This rearrangement joins TRBV2 to TRBJ2-5; possibly TRBD2 for D (6 bases). The CDR3 extends over 14 amino acids. The germline V gene has CDR1 SNHLY and CDR2 FYNNEI. Trimming shortened V by 5 bases and J by 7 bases, and 17 bases separated the two germline ends. The chain's CDR3 is CASSPVVAEGTQYF. CDR3 nucleotide sequence: TGTGCCAGCAGTCCGGTGGTAGCGGAAGGGACCCAGTACTTC.

The V gene is TRBV9, the J gene TRBJ2-7, with D perhaps matching TRBD1 (6 bases). The V gene lost 3 bases and the J gene lost 0 bases, with 13 bases spanning the gap. The CDR3 runs to 15 residues. Germline V gives CDR1 SGDLS, CDR2 YYNGEE. The CDR3 nucleotides are TGTGCCAGCAGCGCCTCGCCAGGGGCCTCCTACGAGCAGTACTTC. Amino acid sequence: CASSASPGASYEQYF.

J is TRBJ1-1 and V is TRBV4-2, with a weak D call TRBD1 (5 bases). The V gene lost 4 bases and the J gene lost 0 bases, with 12 bases spanning the gap. CDR3 size: 15 residues. CDR1 is LGHNA, CDR2 YNFKEQ, per germline. The CDR3 loop is CASSPGAGMNTEAFF. For the CDR3, the DNA is TGTGCCAGCAGCCCCGGAGCAGGGATGAACACTGAAGCTTTCTTT.

This sequence joins TRBV5-6 and TRBJ1-2; tentative D call: TRBD1 (6 bases). Trimming cost V 0 bases and J 8 bases, with 14 bases left between them. The CDR3 runs 14 residues. Germline V gives CDR1 SGHDT, CDR2 YYEEEE. This chain's CDR3 is CASSLGDRGTGYTF. The CDR3 DNA sequence: TGTGCCAGCAGCTTGGGGGATAGGGGGACGGGCTACACCTTC. Full variable domain (missing parts from reference TRBV5-6 and TRBJ1-2): DAGVTQSPTHLIKTRGQQVTLRCSPKSGHDTVSWYQQALGQGPQFIFQYYEEEERQRGNFPDRFSGHQFPNYSSELNVNALLLGDSALYLCASSLGDRGTGYTFGSGTRLTVV.

J is TRBJ1-1 and V is TRBV9, with a weak D call TRBD1 (5 bases). V was cut by 4 bases and J by 4 bases, with 20 bases left in between. CDR1 SGDLS and CDR2 YYNGEE come from the germline V gene. The CDR3 extends over 16 amino acids. CDR3 in DNA: TGTGCCAGCAGCCCCCGGGGAGGGGAGATCGGCACTGAAGCTTTCTTT. It is translated as CASSPRGGEIGTEAFF.

The rearrangement links TRBV4-1 to TRBJ2-3, with a possible D match to TRBD2 (5 bases). Germline lookup yields CDR1 MGHRA and CDR2 YSYEKL. Trimming cost V 8 bases and J 4 bases, with 16 bases left between them. This CDR3 contains 14 residues. The DNA for the CDR3 is TGCGCCAGCGGGCTCGGAGGTTTAGCAGATACGCAGTATTTT. Encoded protein: CASGLGGLADTQYF.

The chain joins TRBV4-3 to TRBJ2-1; 10 bases are a match to TRBD1. Trimming took 0 bases from V and 7 from J; bases not matched to a gene: 9. CDR3 length: 17 residues. Germline lookup yields CDR1 LGHNA and CDR2 YSLEER. CDR3 coding DNA: TGCGCCAGCAGCCAAGAGACACCGGGACAGGGGATTAATGAGCAGTTCTTC. Translation gives CASSQETPGQGINEQFF.

The chain is built from TRBV5-4 and TRBJ2-7; D is unclear. Germline CDR1 is SGHNT and CDR2 is YYREEE (reference sequence). The CDR3 has 12 residues. V dropped 5 bases and J dropped 7 bases, with 13 bases sitting between them. CDR3 sequence: CASSPGTREQYF. CDR3 DNA sequence: TGTGCCAGCAGTCCAGGAACACGTGAGCAGTACTTC.